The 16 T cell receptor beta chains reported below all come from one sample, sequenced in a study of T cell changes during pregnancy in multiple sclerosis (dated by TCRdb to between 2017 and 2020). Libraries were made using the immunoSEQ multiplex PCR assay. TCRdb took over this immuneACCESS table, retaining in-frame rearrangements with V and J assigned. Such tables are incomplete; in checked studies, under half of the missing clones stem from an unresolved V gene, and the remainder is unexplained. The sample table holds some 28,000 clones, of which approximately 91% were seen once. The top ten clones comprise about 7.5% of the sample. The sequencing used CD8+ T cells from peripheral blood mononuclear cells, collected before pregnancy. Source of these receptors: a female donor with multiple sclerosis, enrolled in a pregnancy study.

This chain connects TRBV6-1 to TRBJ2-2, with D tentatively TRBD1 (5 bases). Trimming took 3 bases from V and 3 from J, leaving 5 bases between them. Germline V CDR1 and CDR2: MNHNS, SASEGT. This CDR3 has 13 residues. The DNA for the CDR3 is TGTGCCAGCAGTGACAGGGACACCGGGGAGCTGTTTTTT. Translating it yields CASSDRDTGELFF.

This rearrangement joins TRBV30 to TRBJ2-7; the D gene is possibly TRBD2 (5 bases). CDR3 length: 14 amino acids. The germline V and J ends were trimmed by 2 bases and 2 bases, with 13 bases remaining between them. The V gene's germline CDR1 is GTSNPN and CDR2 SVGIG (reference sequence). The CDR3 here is CAWSWSHGAYEQYF. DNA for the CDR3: TGTGCCTGGAGTTGGTCCCACGGGGCCTACGAGCAGTACTTC.

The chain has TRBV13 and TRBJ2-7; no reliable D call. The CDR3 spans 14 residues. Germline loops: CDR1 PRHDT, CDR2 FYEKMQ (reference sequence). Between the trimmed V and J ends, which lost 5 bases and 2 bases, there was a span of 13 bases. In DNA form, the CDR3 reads TGTGCCAGCAGCCTCCGAGTAAGCCCCTACGAGCAGTACTTC. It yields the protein CASSLRVSPYEQYF. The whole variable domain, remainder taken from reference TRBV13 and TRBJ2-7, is AAGVIQSPRHLIKEKRETATLKCYPIPRHDTVYWYQQGPGQDPQFLISFYEKMQSDKGSIPDRFSAQQFSDYHSELNMSSLELGDSALYFCASSLRVSPYEQYFGPGTRLTVT.

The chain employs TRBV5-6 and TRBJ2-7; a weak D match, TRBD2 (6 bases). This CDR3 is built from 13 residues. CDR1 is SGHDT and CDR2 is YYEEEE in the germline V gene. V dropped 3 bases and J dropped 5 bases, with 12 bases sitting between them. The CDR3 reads CASSSGDSDEQYF. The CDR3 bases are TGTGCCAGCAGCTCGGGGGACTCAGACGAGCAGTACTTC.

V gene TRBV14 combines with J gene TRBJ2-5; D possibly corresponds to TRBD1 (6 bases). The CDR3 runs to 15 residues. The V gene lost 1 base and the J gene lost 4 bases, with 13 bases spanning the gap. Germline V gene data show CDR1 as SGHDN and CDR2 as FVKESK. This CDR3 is CASSQGYRVIETQYF. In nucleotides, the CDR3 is TGTGCCAGCAGCCAAGGATACAGGGTCATAGAGACCCAGTACTTC.

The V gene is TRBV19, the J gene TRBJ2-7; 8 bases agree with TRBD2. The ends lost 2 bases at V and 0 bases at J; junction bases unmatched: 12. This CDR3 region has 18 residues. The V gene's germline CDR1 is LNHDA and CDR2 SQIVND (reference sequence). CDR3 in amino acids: CASSIWPSVAGSSYEQYF. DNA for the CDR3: TGTGCCAGTAGTATATGGCCGTCTGTAGCGGGAAGCTCCTACGAGCAGTACTTC.

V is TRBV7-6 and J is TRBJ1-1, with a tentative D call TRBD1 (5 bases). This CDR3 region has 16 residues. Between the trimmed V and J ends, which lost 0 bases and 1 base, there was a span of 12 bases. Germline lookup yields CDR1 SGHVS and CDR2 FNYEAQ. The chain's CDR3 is CASSLASEGRNTEAFF. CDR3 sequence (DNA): TGTGCCAGCAGCTTAGCGTCGGAGGGGAGGAACACTGAAGCTTTCTTT.

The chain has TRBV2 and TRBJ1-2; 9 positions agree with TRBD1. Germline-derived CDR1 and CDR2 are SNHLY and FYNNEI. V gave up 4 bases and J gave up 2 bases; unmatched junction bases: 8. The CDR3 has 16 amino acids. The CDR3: CASSVTRDRENYGYTF. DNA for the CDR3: TGTGCCAGCAGTGTGACCAGGGACAGGGAAAACTATGGCTACACCTTC.

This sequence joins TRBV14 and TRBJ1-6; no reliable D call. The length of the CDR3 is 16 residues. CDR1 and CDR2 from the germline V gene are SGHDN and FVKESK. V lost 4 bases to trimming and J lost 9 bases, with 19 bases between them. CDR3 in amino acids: CASSLYPGPGSSPLHF. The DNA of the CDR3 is TGTGCCAGCAGCCTTTATCCCGGGCCGGGGAGTTCACCCCTCCACTTT.

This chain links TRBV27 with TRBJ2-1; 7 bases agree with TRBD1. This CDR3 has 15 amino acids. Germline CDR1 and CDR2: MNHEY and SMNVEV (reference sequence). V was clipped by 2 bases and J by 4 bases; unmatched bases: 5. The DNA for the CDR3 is TGTGCCAGCAGTTTAGGGACAGTGTCATACAATGAGCAGTTCTTC. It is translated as CASSLGTVSYNEQFF.

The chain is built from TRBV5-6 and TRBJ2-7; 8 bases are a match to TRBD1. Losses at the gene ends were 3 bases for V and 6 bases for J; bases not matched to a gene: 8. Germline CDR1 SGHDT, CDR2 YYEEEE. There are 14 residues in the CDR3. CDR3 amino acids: CASSYQTGVAEQYF. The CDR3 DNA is TGTGCCAGCAGCTACCAGACAGGGGTTGCCGAGCAGTACTTC.

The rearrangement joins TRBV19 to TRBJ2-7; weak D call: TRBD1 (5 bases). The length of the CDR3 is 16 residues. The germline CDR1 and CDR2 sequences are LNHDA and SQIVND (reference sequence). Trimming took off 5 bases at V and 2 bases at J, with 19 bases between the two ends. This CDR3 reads CASSPYGADAAYEQYF. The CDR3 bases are TGTGCCAGTAGTCCCTATGGGGCGGACGCGGCCTACGAGCAGTACTTC.

The CDR3 DNA follows: TGTGCCAGCAGCGCCCTCGGAGGGATGAACACTGAAGCTTTCTTT. It yields the protein CASSALGGMNTEAFF. The rearrangement joins TRBV9 to TRBJ1-1; no clear D. This CDR3 spans 15 amino acids. Germline V lookup: CDR1 SGDLS, CDR2 YYNGEE. V was trimmed by 3 bases and J by 0 bases, leaving 12 bases between them.

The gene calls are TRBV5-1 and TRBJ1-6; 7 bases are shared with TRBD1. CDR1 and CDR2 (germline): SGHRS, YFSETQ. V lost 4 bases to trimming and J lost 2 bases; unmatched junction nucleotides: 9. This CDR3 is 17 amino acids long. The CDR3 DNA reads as TGCGCCAGCAGCCCGAGGACAGGTCTAGCCTATAATTCACCCCTCCACTTT. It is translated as CASSPRTGLAYNSPLHF.

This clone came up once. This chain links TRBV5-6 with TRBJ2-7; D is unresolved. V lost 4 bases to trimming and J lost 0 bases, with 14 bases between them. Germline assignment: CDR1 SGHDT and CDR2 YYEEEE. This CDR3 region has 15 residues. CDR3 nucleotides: TGTGCCAGCAGCCCCTGGTCCGGAGCCTCCTACGAGCAGTACTTC. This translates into CASSPWSGASYEQYF.

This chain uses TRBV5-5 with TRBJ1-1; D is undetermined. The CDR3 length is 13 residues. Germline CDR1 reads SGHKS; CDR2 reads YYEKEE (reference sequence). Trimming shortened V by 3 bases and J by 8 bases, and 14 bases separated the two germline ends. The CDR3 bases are TGTGCCAGCAGCTCCGGACTGACTATAGAAGCTTTCTTT. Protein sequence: CASSSGLTIEAFF.